This T cell receptor beta chain stems from a study of blood T cell repertoires in COVID-19 (dated by TCRdb to between 2020 and 2021). Study-level background: The collaborator samples originated in the United States, Italy and Spain and spanned the acute and convalescent phases of COVID-19. The repertoires were released in a freely available public database meant as a resource for research on the immune response to SARS-CoV-2. Subjects who had been exposed to COVID-19, were actively infected with it, or had recovered from it provided the deeply sampled blood TCRbeta repertoires that made up the dataset. Samples were obtained from the ongoing ImmuneRACE study (first 160 participants) and from roughly 1,300 subjects provided by 6 global collaborators. Where available, HLA class I and class II types were obtained from metadata supplied by the sample provider rather than from assay-based typing. A de-identified subject ID, COVID-19 status, age in years and sex were almost always included in the sample metadata. The material from the prospective study consisted of cDNA or gDNA derived from T cells, B-cell-depleted T cells, or PBMCs. Study-wide conclusions, independent of this receptor: The quantity of clinical and demographic metadata differed by source and by participant and was supplied without curation.

The cysteine opens and the phenylalanine closes a CDR3 of 18 amino acids. CDR3 DNA is the only sequence kept; it has 54 bases, read in frame from the first base. From the germline V gene, CDR1 is SGHTA and CDR2 is FQGTGA. V is trimmed back by 5 bases and J by 0 bases, and the junction contains 13 bases that no gene match accounts for. This clone was recorded only once. The clone's antigen remains unknown. No much larger clonotype is one base removed from it; base qualities were not supplied. Each collaborating institution followed its own protocols to collect whole blood in K2EDTA tubes. For TCRbeta analysis, collaborators shipped samples in one of three forms: frozen whole blood, isolated PBMCs, or DNA extracted from either of those sample types. The immunoSEQ Assay, a bias-controlled multiplex PCR, was used to amplify TCRbeta CDR3 regions from genomic DNA. From the authors' description of their analysis: Nucleated cell counts per sample were estimated from amplification of reference gene primers within the assay. To quantify the absolute abundance of each unique TCRbeta CDR3 rearrangement, sequence reads were collapsed and filtered. Productive Simpson clonality was computed per sample as the square root of Simpson's diversity index over productive rearrangements. This is the immuneACCESS table as TCRdb keeps it, with only in-frame sequences that have V and J called. A part of the clones is gone; compared with another copy, unresolved V genes explain less than half, and the rest is unexplained. Clone size and the V and J calls come from that table; the DNA yielded D and trimming. Counted in this sample were about 28,000 clones; about 90% of them appeared once. The top ten clones comprise roughly 9.9% of the sample.

The sequence links TRBV7-3 to TRBJ2-3; 8 nucleotides in the junction match TRBD2. The material sequenced was peripheral blood. The receptor was isolated from a human donor in a cohort sampled during active COVID-19. The CDR3: CASSPRVAGKPSTDTQYF. The base sequence is TGTGCCAGCAGCCCTCGGGTAGCGGGGAAGCCTAGCACAGATACGCAGTATTTT.